These 10 T cell receptor beta chains were sequenced from one sample in a study of beta chain features in type 1 diabetes. For these TCRs, the target antigens are not known. General study findings and limits: Shorter TCRB CDR3s, moderately but significantly so, were found in Type 1 diabetes patients in all four CD4+ subsets.

The entirety of the isolated RNA underwent reverse transcription, so expressed TCRB transcripts were sequenced. TCRdb's copy holds only in-frame clones and misses some; the assay was immunoSEQ multiplex PCR. The table includes under 300,000 clones, 14% detected once. The sequenced sample consisted of naive CD4+ T cells from blood. Source of these receptors: a man aged 30 to 45 with type 1 diabetes.

V usage is TRBV5-1 and J usage is TRBJ2-7; weak D call: TRBD1 (5 bases). Trimming pared 0 bases from V and 7 bases from J, leaving 14 bases between. The CDR3 has 14 residues. Germline V gene lookup returns CDR1 SGHRS and CDR2 YFSETQ. CDR3 bases: TGCGCCAGCAGCTTGGGTCAGGGAACCGGGGAGCAGTACTTC. Amino acids: CASSLGQGTGEQYF. Complete variable domain (other parts from reference TRBV5-1 and TRBJ2-7): KAGVTQTPRYLIKTRGQQVTLSCSPISGHRSVSWYQQTPGQGLQFLFEYFSETQRNKGNFPGRFSGRQFSNSRSEMNVSTLELGDSALYLCASSLGQGTGEQYFGPGTRLTVT.

This clone has a handful of counts. The chain employs TRBV6-5 and TRBJ1-5; D unclear. With 5 bases removed from V and 0 bases from J, the gap between germline ends came to 11 bases. Germline CDR1 is MNHEY and CDR2 is SVGAGI. The CDR3 runs to 15 residues. CDR3 bases: TGTGCCAGCAGTCCTACTCTCTATAGCAATCAGCCCCAGCATTTT. It specifies CASSPTLYSNQPQHF.

The genes are TRBV11-3 and TRBJ2-5, with D maybe TRBD1 (6 bases). This CDR3 contains 13 residues. CDR1 is SGHNT and CDR2 is YENEEA in the germline V gene. V lost 4 bases, J lost 2 bases, and 8 bases lay in between. The CDR3 region is CASSWDNQETQYF. The CDR3 DNA follows: TGTGCCAGCAGCTGGGACAATCAAGAGACCCAGTACTTC.

The rearrangement links TRBV5-1 to TRBJ2-7; weak D call: TRBD1 (6 bases). The CDR3 has 13 residues. V was cut by 6 bases and J by 4 bases, with 14 bases left in between. Germline V gives CDR1 SGHRS, CDR2 YFSETQ. CDR3 in DNA: TGCGCCAGCACCCGGACAGTGGGGTACGAGCAGTACTTC. It is translated as CASTRTVGYEQYF.

The chain uses TRBV7-9 and TRBJ2-7; D uncertain. V lost 2 bases to trimming and J lost 2 bases, with 10 bases between them. CDR3 length: 14 residues. Germline-derived CDR1 and CDR2 are SEHNR and FQNEAQ (reference sequence). The CDR3 region has the DNA TGTGCCAGCAGCTTATCAGGTTCGACCTACGAGCAGTACTTC. Its translation: CASSLSGSTYEQYF. Supplemented by reference TRBV7-9 and TRBJ2-7, the full variable domain reads DTGVSQNPRHKITKRGQNVTFRCDPISEHNRLYWYRQTLGQGPEFLTYFQNEAQLEKSRLLSDRFSAERPKGSFSTLEIQRTEQGDSAMYLCASSLSGSTYEQYFGPGTRLTVT.

The chain links TRBV6-5 to TRBJ2-3; TRBD1 matches 11 bases. V lost 5 bases to trimming and J lost 3 bases; unmatched junction nucleotides: 4. Germline V gene sequence: CDR1 MNHEY, CDR2 SVGAGI. This CDR3 contains 15 residues. The CDR3 DNA reads TGTGCCAGCAGTCGAGGGGACAGGGGGACAGATACGCAGTATTTT. Encoded protein: CASSRGDRGTDTQYF.

This clone was seen more than once but under ten times. V usage is TRBV11-1 and J usage is TRBJ2-5; 7 bases line up with TRBD2. CDR3 size: 15 residues. The V and J ends lost 1 base and 2 bases, in that order; junction bases with no gene match: 4. Per the germline V gene, CDR1 is SGHAT and CDR2 is FQDESV (reference sequence). The CDR3 loop reads CASSLVLAAQETQYF. CDR3 in DNA: TGTGCCAGCAGCTTAGTGCTAGCGGCACAAGAGACCCAGTACTTC. The whole variable domain, remainder taken from reference TRBV11-1 and TRBJ2-5, is EAEVAQSPRYKITEKSQAVAFWCDPISGHATLYWYRQILGQGPELLVQFQDESVVDDSQLPKDRFSAERLKGVDSTLKIQPAELGDSAMYLCASSLVLAAQETQYFGPGTRLLVL.

The chain uses TRBV18 and TRBJ2-1, with TRBD2 identical over 12 bases. Germline lookup yields CDR1 KGHSH and CDR2 LQKENI. After removal of 3 bases from V and 7 bases from J, the junction contained 4 bases not matched to a gene. CDR3 size: 15 residues. CDR3 residues: CASSPGLAGSNEQFF. CDR3 in DNA: TGTGCCAGCTCACCGGGACTAGCGGGCTCTAATGAGCAGTTCTTC.

The gene calls are TRBV5-1 and TRBJ2-7, with TRBD1 identical over 7 bases. Germline CDR1 and CDR2: SGHRS and YFSETQ. J was trimmed by 2 bases and V by 0 bases; bases with no gene match: 14. This CDR3 is built from 18 residues. CDR3 bases: TGCGCCAGCAGCTTGGCCATGCGACAGGGATTACTAACCTACGAGCAGTACTTC. Its protein is CASSLAMRQGLLTYEQYF.

The genes are TRBV7-2 and TRBJ2-5; TRBD2 is a possible D gene (6 bases). Germline V gene sequence: CDR1 SGHTA, CDR2 FQGNSA. The CDR3 is 15 residues long. The V end lost 3 bases, the J end lost 5 bases, and 16 bases lay between the germline ends. CDR3 bases: TGTGCCAGCAGCTTTAGCTCTGCGGGGAGGGAGACCCAGTACTTC. Translation: CASSFSSAGRETQYF.